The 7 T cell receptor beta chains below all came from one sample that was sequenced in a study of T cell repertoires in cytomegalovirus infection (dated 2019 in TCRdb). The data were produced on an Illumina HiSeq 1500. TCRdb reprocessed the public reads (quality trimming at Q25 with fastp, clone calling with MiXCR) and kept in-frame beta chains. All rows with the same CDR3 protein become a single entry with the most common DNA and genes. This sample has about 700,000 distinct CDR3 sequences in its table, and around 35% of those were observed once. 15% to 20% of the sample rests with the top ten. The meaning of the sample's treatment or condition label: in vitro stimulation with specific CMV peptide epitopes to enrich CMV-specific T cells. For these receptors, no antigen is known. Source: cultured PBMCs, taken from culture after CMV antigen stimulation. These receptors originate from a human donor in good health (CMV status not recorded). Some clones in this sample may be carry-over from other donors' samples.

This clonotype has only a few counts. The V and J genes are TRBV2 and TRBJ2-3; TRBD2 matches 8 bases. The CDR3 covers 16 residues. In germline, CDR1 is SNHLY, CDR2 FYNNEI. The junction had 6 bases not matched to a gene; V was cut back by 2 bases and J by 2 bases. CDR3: CASSEQAGAFTDTQYF. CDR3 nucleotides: TGTGCCAGCAGTGAACAAGCGGGGGCATTCACAGATACGCAGTATTTT.

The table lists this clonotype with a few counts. This CDR3 reads CASSQDRAVEAFF. CDR3 DNA sequence: TGCGCCAGCAGCCAAGATCGGGCAGTTGAAGCTTTCTTT. The V and J genes are TRBV4-1 and TRBJ1-1; no reliable D call. V lost 0 bases and J 7 bases, leaving 9 bases between the germline ends. The germline V gene has CDR1 MGHRA and CDR2 YSYEKL. This CDR3 is built from 13 residues.

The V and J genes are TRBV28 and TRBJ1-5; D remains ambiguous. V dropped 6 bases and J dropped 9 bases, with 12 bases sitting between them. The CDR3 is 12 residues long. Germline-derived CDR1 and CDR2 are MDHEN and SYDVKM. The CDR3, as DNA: TGTGCCAGCAGATGGCCCGAGCGGCCCCAGCATTTT. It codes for CASRWPERPQHF.

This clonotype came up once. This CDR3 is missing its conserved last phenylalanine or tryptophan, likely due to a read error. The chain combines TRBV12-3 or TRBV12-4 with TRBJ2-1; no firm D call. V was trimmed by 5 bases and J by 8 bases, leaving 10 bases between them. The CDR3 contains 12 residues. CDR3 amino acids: CASSHVKDEQFS. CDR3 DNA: TGTGCCAGCAGTCACGTAAAGGATGAGCAGTTCTCC.

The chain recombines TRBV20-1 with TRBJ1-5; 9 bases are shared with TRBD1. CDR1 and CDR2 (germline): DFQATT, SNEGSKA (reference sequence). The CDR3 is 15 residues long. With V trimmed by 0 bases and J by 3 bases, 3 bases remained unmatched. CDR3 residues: CSARDQQGANQPQHF. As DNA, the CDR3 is TGCAGTGCTAGAGATCAACAGGGGGCCAATCAGCCCCAGCATTTT.

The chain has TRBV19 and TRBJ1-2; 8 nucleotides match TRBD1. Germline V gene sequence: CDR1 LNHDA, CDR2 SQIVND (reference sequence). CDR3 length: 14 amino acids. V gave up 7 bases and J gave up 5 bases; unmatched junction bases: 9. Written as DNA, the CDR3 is TGTGCCAGTAACCCAGGACAGGGAGATTATGGCTACACCTTC. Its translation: CASNPGQGDYGYTF.

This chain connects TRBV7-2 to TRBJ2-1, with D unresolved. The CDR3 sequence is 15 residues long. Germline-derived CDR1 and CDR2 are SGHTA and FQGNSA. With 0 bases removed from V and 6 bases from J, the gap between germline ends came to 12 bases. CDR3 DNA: TGTGCCAGCAGCTTAGCCTCCCTCGTAGTCAATGAGCAGTTCTTC. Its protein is CASSLASLVVNEQFF.